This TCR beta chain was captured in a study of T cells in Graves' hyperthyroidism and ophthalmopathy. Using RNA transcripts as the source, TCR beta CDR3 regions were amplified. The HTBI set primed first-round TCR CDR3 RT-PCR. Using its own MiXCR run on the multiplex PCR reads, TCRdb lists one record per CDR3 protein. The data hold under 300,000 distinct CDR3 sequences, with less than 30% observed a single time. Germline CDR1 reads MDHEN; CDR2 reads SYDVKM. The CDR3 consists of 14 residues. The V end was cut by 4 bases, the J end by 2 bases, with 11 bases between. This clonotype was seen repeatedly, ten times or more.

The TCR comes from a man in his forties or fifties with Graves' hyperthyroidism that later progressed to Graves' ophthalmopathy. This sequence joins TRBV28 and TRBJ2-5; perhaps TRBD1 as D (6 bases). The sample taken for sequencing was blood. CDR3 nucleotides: TGTGCCAGCAGTTCACGACAGGAACAAGAGACCCAGTACTTC. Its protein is CASSSRQEQETQYF.